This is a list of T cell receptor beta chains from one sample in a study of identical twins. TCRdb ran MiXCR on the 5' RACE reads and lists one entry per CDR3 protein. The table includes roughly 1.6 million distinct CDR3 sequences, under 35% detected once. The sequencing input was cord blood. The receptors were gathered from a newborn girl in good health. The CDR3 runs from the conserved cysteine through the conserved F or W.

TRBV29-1 CSVVVGGAVNQPQHF
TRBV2 CASRRQGIYEQYF
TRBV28 CASNRDRYNGQFF
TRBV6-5 CASATNGEKLFF
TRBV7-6 CASSLDFTENTEAFF
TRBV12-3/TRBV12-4 CASSLPTGTSRTDTQYF
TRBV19 CASRPGLEAGANVLTF
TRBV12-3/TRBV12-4 CASSLVVRRSTDTQYF
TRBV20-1 CSANPSQRGNNEQFF
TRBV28 CASSFWGGARTKNIQYF
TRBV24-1 CATSDPGGPTRDTQYF
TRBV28 CASGGSGFYNEQVF
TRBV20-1 CSARQVGLGTEAFF
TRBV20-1 CSARRSTSGSTDTQYF
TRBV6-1 CASSEANRYEQYF
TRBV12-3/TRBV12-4 CASSHPGSYGYTF
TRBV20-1 CSAREARGRYGYTF
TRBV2 CASTKGTGETKAEKLFF
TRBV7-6 CASSLGLASAYNEQFF
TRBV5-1 CASKGDIPYQPQHF
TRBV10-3 CAISESGRGHNTEAFF
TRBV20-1 CSAREARGHSPLHF